The 28 T cell receptor beta chains presented below share a single source sample, sequenced in a study of OX40 agonist ivuxolimab in advanced cancers. Generated by immunoSEQ multiplex PCR, the TCRdb table keeps only in-frame clones and is missing some. The sample holds fewer than 85,000 clones, 60% to 80% seen once. The input for sequencing was CD4+ or CD8+ T cells sorted from blood, taken in a trial of the OX40 agonist ivuxolimab. Receptors were obtained from an adult with an advanced solid tumor such as melanoma, head and neck, liver or kidney cancer.

The genes are TRBV5-1 and TRBJ1-3, with a tentative D call TRBD1 (5 bases). Germline V gene data show CDR1 as SGHRS and CDR2 as YFSETQ. The length of the CDR3 is 16 residues. Trimming removed 0 bases at V and 1 base at J, with 11 bases between. CDR3 bases: TGCGCCAGCAGCTTGGCCGGGGCCCCTTCTGGAAACACCATATATTTT. It codes for CASSLAGAPSGNTIYF.

This clone was observed a few times. The rearrangement uses TRBV7-9 and TRBJ2-5; 10 bases are shared with TRBD1. Germline trimming cut 6 bases from V and 5 bases from J; bases unmatched to any gene: 9. The germline V gene encodes CDR1 SEHNR and CDR2 FQNEAQ (reference sequence). The CDR3 is 15 residues long. CDR3 nucleotide sequence: TGTGCCAGCAGGACCGGGACAGGGGTGGGGGAGACCCAGTACTTC. This translates into CASRTGTGVGETQYF.

This chain uses TRBV30 with TRBJ2-3; D gene ambiguous. Trimming left V 7 bases short and J 1 base short, with 12 bases between. Germline CDR1 and CDR2: GTSNPN and SVGIG (reference sequence). The CDR3 runs 13 residues. CDR3 in DNA: TGTGCCTCCGTGGTTGGGGGCACAGATACGCAGTATTTT. Translating it yields CASVVGGTDTQYF.

The V and J genes are TRBV9 and TRBJ1-5; D ambiguous. Germline V gene lookup returns CDR1 SGDLS and CDR2 YYNGEE. Trimming cost V 0 bases and J 2 bases, with 6 bases left between them. The CDR3 totals 14 residues. The CDR3, as DNA: TGTGCCAGCAGCGTAGGGGCGGGCAATCAGCCCCAGCATTTT. It codes for CASSVGAGNQPQHF. Full variable domain (missing parts from reference TRBV9 and TRBJ1-5): DSGVTQTPKHLITATGQRVTLRCSPRSGDLSVYWYQQSLDQGLQFLIQYYNGEERAKGNILERFSAQQFPDLHSELNLSSLELGDSALYFCASSVGAGNQPQHFGDGTRLSIL.

The V gene is TRBV10-3, the J gene TRBJ1-5; D gene uncertain. The V end was cut by 7 bases, the J end by 0 bases, with 7 bases between. Per the germline V gene, CDR1 is ENHRY and CDR2 is SYGVKD. CDR3 length: 13 amino acids. The chain's CDR3 is CAINQDSNQPQHF. The CDR3 DNA sequence: TGTGCCATCAATCAGGATAGCAATCAGCCCCAGCATTTT.

DNA for the CDR3: TGTGCCAGCAGCTTAGGGGGGTCCAGGGCCCCCTACGAGCAGTACTTC. Encoded protein: CASSLGGSRAPYEQYF. V usage is TRBV11-3 and J usage is TRBJ2-7, with D perhaps TRBD1 or TRBD2 (5 bases each). V lost 1 base and J lost 2, with 15 bases in between. Germline V gene lookup returns CDR1 SGHNT and CDR2 YENEEA. The CDR3 is 16 amino acids.

The chain is built from TRBV11-2 and TRBJ2-7; 10 nucleotides agree with TRBD2. Germline lookup yields CDR1 SGHAT and CDR2 FQNNGV. The CDR3 loop spans 18 amino acids. The J segment lost 2 bases and the V segment lost 3 bases, leaving 13 bases of the junction unmatched. CDR3 coding DNA: TGTGCCAGCAGCTTCCGTTTACGAGGACTAGCGGCAACCTACGAGCAGTACTTC. This gives the protein CASSFRLRGLAATYEQYF.

This chain joins TRBV7-9 and TRBJ2-7, with 9 bases identical to TRBD1. The V and J ends lost 4 bases and 2 bases, in that order; junction bases with no gene match: 6. The CDR3 extends over 15 amino acids. Germline V gene lookup returns CDR1 SEHNR and CDR2 FQNEAQ (reference sequence). The CDR3 nucleotides are TGTGCCAGCAGCTCCCGGACAGGGGTTCCCTACGAGCAGTACTTC. Its protein is CASSSRTGVPYEQYF.

The chain joins TRBV10-3 to TRBJ2-2, with 9 bases lining up with TRBD1. There are 16 residues in the CDR3. The germline gives CDR1 ENHRY, CDR2 SYGVKD. V gave up 6 bases and J gave up 3 bases; unmatched junction bases: 8. The CDR3 reads CAIRIVTGGDTGELFF. The DNA of the CDR3 is TGTGCCATCAGAATAGTTACAGGGGGCGACACCGGGGAGCTGTTTTTT.

The chain recombines TRBV16 with TRBJ1-2, with 7 bases identical to TRBD1. The trim removed 4 bases at V and 5 bases at J, leaving 13 bases unmatched. CDR1 KGHSY and CDR2 FQNENV come from the germline V gene. The CDR3 totals 16 residues. CDR3 region: CASSPRLGDRVYGYTF. The CDR3 DNA reads TGTGCCAGCAGCCCAAGGCTAGGAGACAGGGTTTATGGCTACACCTTC.

About this clone itself: Other DNA sequences in the same sample also yield this CDR3. V gene TRBV5-1 combines with J gene TRBJ1-1; 9 bases line up with TRBD1. The germline gives CDR1 SGHRS, CDR2 YFSETQ. CDR3 size: 15 residues. V lost 0 bases to trimming and J lost 3 bases; unmatched junction nucleotides: 3. CDR3 coding DNA: TGCGCCAGCAGCTTGGCGGGACAGGGTTACACTGAAGCTTTCTTT. It codes for CASSLAGQGYTEAFF.

This clone is a singleton in its sample. This chain joins TRBV6-5 and TRBJ1-1; maybe TRBD1 (6 bases). V lost 5 bases and J lost 5, with 12 bases in between. CDR1 MNHEY and CDR2 SVGAGI come from the germline V gene. This CDR3 has 13 amino acids. The CDR3 here is CASSTGYSTEAFF. The CDR3 region has the DNA TGTGCCAGCAGTACAGGGTACTCTACTGAAGCTTTCTTT.

In this sample, this clone turned up a few times. The rearrangement links TRBV19 to TRBJ1-5; D gene unclear. The CDR3 is made up of 13 amino acids. CDR1 is LNHDA, CDR2 SQIVND, per germline (reference sequence). Trimming took 5 bases from V and 3 from J, leaving 8 bases between them. This CDR3 reads CASSPTNNQPQHF. The CDR3, as DNA: TGTGCCAGTAGTCCCACGAACAATCAGCCCCAGCATTTT. The whole variable domain, filled in from reference TRBV19 and TRBJ1-5, reads DGGITQSPKYLFRKEGQNVTLSCEQNLNHDAMYWYRQDPGQGLRLIYYSQIVNDFQKGDIAEGYSVSREKKESFPLTVTSAQKNPTAFYLCASSPTNNQPQHFGDGTRLSIL.

This clone appeared once. The V and J genes are TRBV10-2 and TRBJ1-3; 7 nucleotides line up with TRBD1. The length of the CDR3 is 16 residues. V was clipped by 7 bases and J by 3 bases; unmatched bases: 12. Germline lookup yields CDR1 WSHSY and CDR2 SAAADI. The CDR3 DNA is TGCGCCAGCACACTAAGCCGGGACAGCGATGGAAACACCATATATTTT. This codes for CASTLSRDSDGNTIYF.

The genes are TRBV6-5 and TRBJ2-7; perhaps TRBD2 as D (7 bases). With 2 bases removed from V and 11 bases from J, the gap between germline ends came to 13 bases. This CDR3 has 12 amino acids. CDR1 MNHEY and CDR2 SVGAGI come from the germline V gene. Here the CDR3 reads CASSYSRGGEYF. CDR3 in DNA: TGTGCCAGCAGTTACAGTAGGGGGGGGGAGTACTTC.

The CDR3 here is CASSSFKISGNTIYF. In nucleotides, the CDR3 is TGTGCCAGCAGTTCTTTCAAAATCTCTGGAAACACCATATATTTT. The chain uses TRBV28 and TRBJ1-3; D not resolved. The ends were cut back, 4 bases at V and 0 bases at J, with 10 bases in the middle. This CDR3 is 15 amino acids long. From germline, CDR1 is MDHEN and CDR2 SYDVKM.

In its sample, this clone was seen a few times. J is TRBJ2-7 and V is TRBV14; D perhaps matches TRBD1 (6 bases). The ends were cut back, 4 bases at V and 2 bases at J, with 9 bases in the middle. CDR3 length: 13 amino acids. Germline lookup yields CDR1 SGHDN and CDR2 FVKESK. In nucleotides, the CDR3 is TGTGCCAGCAGCCCGTGGACAGCCTACGAGCAGTACTTC. It is translated as CASSPWTAYEQYF. The full variable domain, with the rest looked up from reference TRBV14 and TRBJ2-7, is EAGVTQFPSHSVIEKGQTVTLRCDPISGHDNLYWYRRVMGKEIKFLLHFVKESKQDESGMPNNRFLAERTGGTYSTLKVQPAELEDSGVYFCASSPWTAYEQYFGPGTRLTVT.

The chain combines TRBV5-1 with TRBJ2-3; D might be TRBD2 (6 bases). V was shortened by 3 bases and J by 6 bases, with 14 bases between the two germline ends. This CDR3 is 14 amino acids long. Germline V gene data show CDR1 as SGHRS and CDR2 as YFSETQ. The CDR3 region is CASSSGVLADTQYF. The CDR3 DNA follows: TGCGCCAGCAGCTCGGGAGTTCTGGCTGATACGCAGTATTTT.

This clone was counted between two and nine times. This rearrangement joins TRBV5-1 to TRBJ2-2, with a possible D match to TRBD1 (5 bases). The CDR3 contains 12 residues. Germline-derived CDR1 and CDR2 are SGHRS and YFSETQ. The ends were cut back, 3 bases at V and 8 bases at J, with 8 bases in the middle. The CDR3 nucleotides are TGCGCCAGCAGCTCAAACAGGGGGGAGCTGTTTTTT. This gives the protein CASSSNRGELFF.

This clone was seen a few times. The chain links TRBV11-3 to TRBJ2-4; unclear D gene. This CDR3 is built from 18 residues. Germline CDR1 and CDR2: SGHNT and YENEEA. V lost 1 base, J lost 0 bases, and 16 bases lay in between. DNA of the CDR3: TGTGCCAGCAGCTTAGTGTATGACTCCTTGGGAGCCAAAAACATTCAGTACTTC. This sequence encodes CASSLVYDSLGAKNIQYF.

The rearrangement joins TRBV5-1 to TRBJ2-5, with 10 positions matching TRBD2. V lost 3 bases and J lost 2; bases outside the gene matches: 4. The CDR3 covers 15 residues. Germline CDR1 and CDR2: SGHRS and YFSETQ. Here the CDR3 reads CASSSSGGFQETQYF. CDR3 nucleotides: TGCGCCAGCAGCTCTAGCGGGGGCTTTCAAGAGACCCAGTACTTC.

The CDR3 loop is CASSLDRSEIYGYTF. The DNA of the CDR3 is TGCGCCAGCAGCTTGGACAGATCTGAAATCTATGGCTACACCTTC. The rearrangement uses TRBV5-1 and TRBJ1-2; no clear D. Germline loops: CDR1 SGHRS, CDR2 YFSETQ. The CDR3 runs 15 residues. V gave up 0 bases and J gave up 4 bases, with 13 bases separating them.

The sample holds a few counts of this clone. This chain connects TRBV6-5 to TRBJ2-7, with D maybe TRBD1 (5 bases). The CDR3 extends over 14 amino acids. CDR1 is MNHEY and CDR2 is SVGAGI in the germline V gene. Trimming took 0 bases from V and 3 from J, leaving 9 bases between them. The CDR3 coding sequence is TGTGCCAGCAGTTACTCGGCAGGGTTCTACGAGCAGTACTTC. Its translation: CASSYSAGFYEQYF.

This chain uses TRBV4-2 with TRBJ2-5; D possibly corresponds to TRBD2 (5 bases). The V end was cut by 2 bases, the J end by 2 bases, with 12 bases between. CDR1 is LGHNA, CDR2 YNFKEQ, per germline. This CDR3 spans 15 amino acids. In DNA form, the CDR3 reads TGTGCCAGCAGCCAACTTAAGGACTTACAAGAGACCCAGTACTTC. Amino acids: CASSQLKDLQETQYF.

This clone was counted between two and nine times. CDR3 sequence (DNA): TGCGCCAGCAGCCTCCCCTTCACCATTGGGGGCTACACCTTC. Translated, it gives CASSLPFTIGGYTF. The rearrangement links TRBV4-1 to TRBJ1-2, with D unclear. V dropped 4 bases and J dropped 8 bases, with 17 bases sitting between them. From germline, CDR1 is MGHRA and CDR2 YSYEKL. This CDR3 is built from 14 residues.

The chain recombines TRBV5-1 with TRBJ2-2; perhaps TRBD2 as D (6 bases). V was shortened by 2 bases and J by 0 bases, with 11 bases between the two germline ends. The CDR3 has 16 residues. The germline CDR1 and CDR2 sequences are SGHRS and YFSETQ. This CDR3 reads CASSLDGSPNTGELFF. CDR3 bases: TGCGCCAGCAGCTTAGACGGGAGTCCGAACACCGGGGAGCTGTTTTTT.

The chain couples TRBV5-1 to TRBJ1-4, with D possibly matching TRBD1 (5 bases). The CDR3 spans 14 residues. Germline loops: CDR1 SGHRS, CDR2 YFSETQ. V was pared by 4 bases and J by 7 bases, with 14 bases between. The DNA of the CDR3 is TGCGCCAGCAGCGGAGAGAGGGGAGGTGAAAAACTGTTTTTT. Amino acids: CASSGERGGEKLFF. Full variable domain (rest looked up from reference TRBV5-1 and TRBJ1-4): KAGVTQTPRYLIKTRGQQVTLSCSPISGHRSVSWYQQTPGQGLQFLFEYFSETQRNKGNFPGRFSGRQFSNSRSEMNVSTLELGDSALYLCASSGERGGEKLFFGSGTQLSVL.

V gene TRBV19 combines with J gene TRBJ2-7, with D maybe TRBD1 (6 bases). The V end lost 8 bases, the J end lost 6 bases, and 29 bases lay between the germline ends. Per germline, CDR1 LNHDA and CDR2 SQIVND (reference sequence). The CDR3 covers 17 residues. This CDR3 reads CASSDRAKGGGKAEQYF. The DNA of the CDR3 is TGTGCCAGTTCCGATAGGGCGAAAGGGGGTGGAAAGGCCGAGCAGTACTTC.